Below are 26 T cell receptor beta chains sequenced from a single sample in a study of Ad26.COV2.S vaccination and SARS-CoV-2 variants. Method: immunoSEQ multiplex PCR; TCRdb's copy keeps in-frame clones and lacks some. Of 350,000 to 450,000 clones listed, about 91% are singletons. Treatment denoted: 15 to 20 received Ad26.COV2.S at low or high dose, single or two shots; roughly five received placebo; per-sample allocation not given. The investigators took samples on day 63 after the first vaccine or placebo injection. The material was peripheral blood, obtained in a trial of Ad26.COV2.S vaccine versus placebo. The receptors here all came from a person aged 18-60 years who received the Ad26.COV2.S COVID-19 vaccine or a placebo.

A remark on this clone: The sample carries other DNA sequences with the same CDR3. J is TRBJ2-7 and V is TRBV30, with 7 bases that match TRBD2. With 1 base clipped from V and 4 bases from J, the junction kept 1 base outside the gene matches. The CDR3 contains 12 residues. Germline V gene sequence: CDR1 GTSNPN, CDR2 SVGIG (reference sequence). CDR3 DNA: TGTGCCTGGAGTGCGGGAGGTTACGAGCAGTACTTC. It specifies CAWSAGGYEQYF.

The rearrangement uses TRBV2 and TRBJ2-1, with D possibly being TRBD1 or TRBD2 (6 bases each). Trimming took off 6 bases at V and 1 base at J, with 13 bases between the two ends. There are 15 residues in the CDR3. Germline V CDR1 and CDR2: SNHLY, FYNNEI. CDR3 loop: CASSRGQISYNEQFF. The CDR3 DNA reads as TGTGCCAGCAGCCGGGGGCAGATATCCTACAATGAGCAGTTCTTC.

The V call is TRBV21-1, the J call TRBJ1-5; TRBD1, as called in the table, went unchecked against the DNA. TRBV21-1 is classified as a pseudogene. The CDR3 spans 13 residues. The CDR3 loop reads CASTRGRDQPQHF. The CDR3 region has the DNA TGTGCCAGCACCAGGGGGCGCGATCAGCCCCAGCATTTT.

For the CDR3, the DNA is TGCGCCAGCAGCTTGGCCGGAGGGGAACACTGGGAGACCCAGTACTTC. The encoded protein is CASSLAGGEHWETQYF. This chain links TRBV5-1 with TRBJ2-5; TRBD2 might be the D (6 bases). The CDR3 loop spans 16 amino acids. Per germline, CDR1 SGHRS and CDR2 YFSETQ. V was cut by 0 bases and J by 5 bases, with 17 bases left in between.

This clone showed up just a few times. The chain carries TRBV24-1 and TRBJ1-5; D not resolved. The CDR3 is 13 residues long. V lost 9 bases, J lost 2 bases, and 10 bases lay in between. The germline V gene has CDR1 KGHDR and CDR2 SFDVKD. CDR3 bases: TGTGCCACCGGAGGCGGGGGCAATCAGCCCCAGCATTTT. Its protein is CATGGGGNQPQHF.

This clone showed up just once. This chain joins TRBV7-8 and TRBJ2-1; 9 bases align to TRBD1. The V gene end was trimmed by 2 bases and the J gene end by 1 base; junction bases not matched to a gene: 6. This CDR3 comprises 17 residues. The germline V gene has CDR1 SGHVS and CDR2 FQNEAQ. As DNA, the CDR3 is TGTGCCAGCAGCTTAAAAATCGACAGGGGGTCCTACAATGAGCAGTTCTTC. Protein: CASSLKIDRGSYNEQFF. The full variable domain, rest sourced from reference TRBV7-8 and TRBJ2-1, is GAGVSQSPRYKVAKRGQDVALRCDPISGHVSLFWYQQALGQGPEFLTYFQNEAQLDKSGLPSDRFFAERPEGSVSTLKIQRTQQEDSAVYLCASSLKIDRGSYNEQFFGPGTRLTVL.

The rearrangement links TRBV9 to TRBJ1-2, with a weak D call TRBD1 (5 bases). The CDR3 spans 14 residues. Germline lookup yields CDR1 SGDLS and CDR2 YYNGEE. V lost 4 bases to trimming and J lost 6 bases, with 16 bases between them. Here the CDR3 reads CASSPPDRVDGYTF. In DNA form, the CDR3 reads TGTGCCAGCAGCCCACCAGACAGAGTCGATGGCTACACCTTC.

This rearrangement joins TRBV18 to TRBJ1-1, with D unresolved. CDR3 size: 13 residues. The V end was cut by 2 bases, the J end by 3 bases, with 7 bases between. Germline CDR1 is KGHSH and CDR2 is LQKENI. The CDR3 bases are TGTGCCAGCTCACCAGGGGTAGACACTGAAGCTTTCTTT. Translated, it gives CASSPGVDTEAFF.

The chain combines TRBV7-2 with TRBJ2-1; 12 bases match TRBD1. CDR1 is SGHTA and CDR2 is FQGNSA in the germline V gene. The CDR3 extends over 17 amino acids. After removal of 1 base from V and 4 bases from J, the junction contained 5 bases not matched to a gene. This CDR3 is CASSLVGTGGAYNEQFF. CDR3 nucleotide sequence: TGTGCCAGCAGCTTAGTAGGGACAGGGGGCGCTTACAATGAGCAGTTCTTC.

The chain employs TRBV3-1 (or the pseudogene TRBV3-2) and TRBJ2-1, with 7 bases matching TRBD2. Germline V lookup: CDR1 LGHDT, CDR2 YNNKEL (reference sequence). The trim removed 2 bases at V and 0 bases at J, leaving 10 bases unmatched. The CDR3 is 18 residues long. CDR3 DNA sequence: TGTGCCAGCAGCCAAACGGGACTATGGATAGACTCCTACAATGAGCAGTTCTTC. This gives the protein CASSQTGLWIDSYNEQFF.

A word on this clone: Its ends do not fully match the called genes, so a read error is possible. The chain is built from TRBV15 and TRBJ2-5; 7 bases are a match to TRBD2. This CDR3 comprises 12 residues. Germline V gene lookup returns CDR1 LNHNV and CDR2 YYDKDF (reference sequence). The CDR3 sequence is CATSRNRLAQNF. The DNA for the CDR3 is TGTGCCACCAGCAGAAATAGACTAGCACAAAACTTC.

As to this clone: A much larger clone lies one base from this, so it may be a read error. CDR3 DNA sequence: TGTGCCAGCAGTTCCCGACAGGGGGCCTCCACCGGGGAGCTGTTTTTT. Its translation is CASSSRQGASTGELFF. This chain joins TRBV27 and TRBJ2-2; 10 bases match TRBD1. Germline CDR1 reads MNHEY; CDR2 reads SMNVEV (reference sequence). CDR3 length: 16 residues. The V gene end was trimmed by 4 bases and the J gene end by 4 bases; junction bases not matched to a gene: 6.

V is TRBV7-9 and J is TRBJ1-4; D unresolved. CDR3 length: 14 amino acids. The ends were cut back, 11 bases at V and 8 bases at J, with 21 bases in the middle. The germline gives CDR1 SEHNR, CDR2 FQNEAQ (reference sequence). The CDR3 coding sequence is TGTGCCTCTAAGGGAGGGAGGGAACGAGAAAAACTGTTTTTT. Translated, it gives CASKGGREREKLFF.

The chain uses TRBV19 and TRBJ1-6; tentative D call: TRBD1 (5 bases). The V gene's germline CDR1 is LNHDA and CDR2 SQIVND (reference sequence). The CDR3 runs 14 residues. Trimming removed 5 bases at V and 5 bases at J, with 10 bases between. This CDR3 reads CASSVRTNNSPLHF. The DNA of the CDR3 is TGTGCCAGTAGTGTCAGGACAAATAATTCACCCCTCCACTTT.

This clone has just one count. J is TRBJ2-7 and V is TRBV29-1; 13 bases match TRBD2. CDR1 is SQVTM, CDR2 ANQGSEA, per germline. The CDR3 is made up of 14 amino acids. V was pared by 7 bases and J by 2 bases, with 5 bases of the junction left unmatched. CDR3: CSATGLAGTYEQYF. The CDR3 nucleotides are TGCAGCGCCACGGGACTAGCGGGAACCTACGAGCAGTACTTC.

This chain uses TRBV5-5 with TRBJ2-2; D is perhaps TRBD1 (6 bases). Germline CDR1 reads SGHKS; CDR2 reads YYEKEE (reference sequence). CDR3 length: 14 amino acids. The V and J ends lost 2 bases and 6 bases respectively, with 11 bases between them. The CDR3 DNA reads as TGTGCCAGCAGCTTTCCGGGACAATCCGGGGAGCTGTTTTTT. The encoded protein is CASSFPGQSGELFF.

The chain carries TRBV7-3 and TRBJ1-3, with D possibly being TRBD1 (6 bases). The CDR3 contains 14 residues. The V end lost 4 bases, the J end lost 2 bases, and 9 bases lay between the germline ends. Germline lookup yields CDR1 SGHTA and CDR2 FQGTGA. In DNA, the CDR3 is TGTGCCAGCAGCTCCACAGGGACTGGAAACACCATATATTTT. Amino acid sequence: CASSSTGTGNTIYF.

As DNA, the CDR3 is TGTGCCTGGAGTGCCCTTCTGGGGGAGCAGTACTTC. Protein product: CAWSALLGEQYF. J is TRBJ2-7 and V is TRBV30; D remains unclear. Trimming left V 1 base short and J 7 bases short, with 11 bases between. This CDR3 comprises 12 residues. Germline V gene sequence: CDR1 GTSNPN, CDR2 SVGIG (reference sequence).

The chain employs TRBV2 and TRBJ2-7; D remains ambiguous. CDR3 length: 15 amino acids. In germline, CDR1 is SNHLY, CDR2 FYNNEI. V was trimmed by 2 bases and J by 0 bases, leaving 11 bases between them. CDR3 residues: CASSEKGRGSYEQYF. CDR3 sequence (DNA): TGTGCCAGCAGTGAAAAGGGCCGCGGCTCCTACGAGCAGTACTTC.

V gene TRBV5-1 combines with J gene TRBJ2-2; tentatively, D is TRBD1 (6 bases). The CDR3 consists of 15 residues. Germline assignment: CDR1 SGHRS and CDR2 YFSETQ. The V end was cut by 4 bases, the J end by 6 bases, with 16 bases between. DNA for the CDR3: TGCGCCAGCAGCCCTGACAGGCAGGGCGCCGGGGAGCTGTTTTTT. This gives the protein CASSPDRQGAGELFF.

This clone was seen only once. The J gene is TRBJ2-2, the V gene TRBV5-1, with D tentatively TRBD2 (6 bases). This CDR3 comprises 15 residues. Trimming took off 4 bases at V and 7 bases at J, with 17 bases between the two ends. The germline gives CDR1 SGHRS, CDR2 YFSETQ. CDR3 nucleotides: TGCGCCAGCAGCCCCTCGACTAGATTGGTCGGGGAGCTGTTTTTT. Amino acid sequence: CASSPSTRLVGELFF.

CDR3 nucleotides: TGTGCCAGCAGCTTGGATTTAAGGCAGAATAATTCACCCCTCCACTTT. It codes for CASSLDLRQNNSPLHF. The V gene is TRBV5-5, the J gene TRBJ1-6, with D unresolved. This CDR3 is 16 amino acids long. Germline V gene data show CDR1 as SGHKS and CDR2 as YYEKEE (reference sequence). The germline V and J ends were trimmed by 0 bases and 5 bases, with 12 bases remaining between them. The complete variable domain, with remaining parts taken from reference TRBV5-5 and TRBJ1-6, reads DAGVTQSPTHLIKTRGQQVTLRCSPISGHKSVSWYQQVLGQGPQFIFQYYEKEERGRGNFPDRFSARQFPNYSSELNVNALLLGDSALYLCASSLDLRQNNSPLHFGNGTRLTVT.

Only a few counts were recorded for this clone. This chain joins TRBV6-5 and TRBJ1-1; D not resolved. There are 13 residues in the CDR3. Germline V gives CDR1 MNHEY, CDR2 SVGAGI. Trimming left V 5 bases short and J 10 bases short, with 17 bases between. Here the CDR3 reads CASSPPGGRAAFF. DNA for the CDR3: TGTGCCAGCAGTCCCCCGGGAGGGCGGGCAGCTTTCTTT.

This chain links TRBV14 with TRBJ1-5, with unresolved D. Germline V lookup: CDR1 SGHDN, CDR2 FVKESK. The V end was cut by 6 bases, the J end by 3 bases, with 12 bases between. The CDR3 extends over 14 amino acids. CDR3 bases: TGTGCCAGCAGGCATCTCGAGGCCAATCAGCCCCAGCATTTT. Its protein is CASRHLEANQPQHF.

Remarks on this clone: Other DNA sequences within the sample encode an identical CDR3. The chain links TRBV14 to TRBJ1-3, with D possibly matching TRBD1 (5 bases). Germline V gives CDR1 SGHDN, CDR2 FVKESK. The CDR3 is 16 residues long. Trimming removed 4 bases at V and 0 bases at J, with 13 bases between. The CDR3 region has the DNA TGTGCCAGCAGCCCCTTGGGACCGAGCTCTGGAAACACCATATATTTT. Its protein is CASSPLGPSSGNTIYF.

The chain couples TRBV30 to TRBJ1-1, with D possibly being TRBD1 (5 bases). The CDR3 runs 15 residues. Germline lookup yields CDR1 GTSNPN and CDR2 SVGIG (reference sequence). Deletions cut 3 bases from V and 1 base from J, with 15 bases between. The CDR3 loop reads CAWRGGTWANTEAFF. In nucleotides, the CDR3 is TGTGCCTGGAGGGGGGGAACATGGGCGAACACTGAAGCTTTCTTT.